The 17 T cell receptor beta chains listed next were all sequenced from one sample in a study of cytotoxic CD8 clonotypes in ibrutinib-treated CLL. Generated by immunoSEQ multiplex PCR, the TCRdb table keeps only in-frame clones and is missing some. Found here are about 140,000 clones, about 72% of them singletons; the top ten hold 25% to 30%. The sample in question was PBMCs, obtained after 12 months of ibrutinib treatment. These receptors were taken from a human donor with chronic lymphocytic leukemia.

The rearrangement uses TRBV4-1 and TRBJ2-7; the match to TRBD2 covers 7 bases. Looked up from germline, CDR1 is MGHRA and CDR2 is YSYEKL. V lost 1 base and J lost 4; bases outside the gene matches: 7. This CDR3 has 15 amino acids. The CDR3 DNA reads as TGCGCCAGCAGCCAAGTGGGGAGGGGCGAGTACGAGCAGTACTTC. This sequence encodes CASSQVGRGEYEQYF.

This chain connects TRBV19 to TRBJ2-6, with 7 bases aligning to TRBD1. This CDR3 is built from 16 residues. The V segment lost 11 bases and the J segment 0 bases; nucleotides outside the gene matches: 10. Germline V gene sequence: CDR1 LNHDA, CDR2 SQIVND (reference sequence). The CDR3 region is CASYRGQGSGANVLTF. For the CDR3, the DNA is TGTGCCTCCTACAGGGGCCAGGGCTCTGGGGCCAACGTCCTGACTTTC.

This sequence joins TRBV9 and TRBJ2-7; D remains unclear. The CDR3 sequence is 16 residues long. V gave up 0 bases and J gave up 5 bases, with 18 bases separating them. Germline V gives CDR1 SGDLS, CDR2 YYNGEE. This chain's CDR3 is CASSVGIGPNGDEQYF. The CDR3 DNA reads as TGTGCCAGCAGCGTAGGGATAGGGCCCAACGGCGACGAGCAGTACTTC.

The chain joins TRBV6-5 to TRBJ2-7, with a tentative D call TRBD1 (7 bases). CDR3 length: 13 residues. Deletions cut 6 bases from V and 6 bases from J, with 15 bases between. Germline loops: CDR1 MNHEY, CDR2 SVGAGI. CDR3 sequence reads: CASRTGTAGEQYF. The CDR3 DNA sequence: TGTGCCAGCAGGACCGGGACAGCGGGCGAGCAGTACTTC.

The rearrangement uses TRBV4-1 and TRBJ1-6, with D unclear. The CDR3 is 13 amino acids. V gave up 1 base and J gave up 12 bases, with 10 bases separating them. The germline gives CDR1 MGHRA, CDR2 YSYEKL. The CDR3 loop is CASSQGGLLPLHF. CDR3 sequence (DNA): TGCGCCAGCAGCCAAGGAGGTTTATTACCCCTCCACTTT.

The gene calls are TRBV7-9 and TRBJ2-1; D ambiguous. V was cut by 1 base and J by 4 bases, with 2 bases left in between. The CDR3 sequence is 12 residues long. Germline CDR1 is SEHNR and CDR2 is FQNEAQ (reference sequence). The CDR3 spells CASSLGYNEQFF. The CDR3 DNA reads as TGTGCCAGCAGCTTAGGGTACAATGAGCAGTTCTTC.

J is TRBJ1-1 and V is TRBV20-1; unclear D gene. Trimming left V 3 bases short and J 5 bases short, with 7 bases between. The CDR3 extends over 11 amino acids. The germline V gene encodes CDR1 DFQATT and CDR2 SNEGSKA (reference sequence). CDR3 region: CSASLVTEAFF. CDR3 nucleotide sequence: TGCAGTGCTAGTTTGGTAACTGAAGCTTTCTTT.

The gene calls are TRBV5-8 and TRBJ1-6; a possible D gene is TRBD1 (6 bases). Trimming left V 4 bases short and J 10 bases short, with 18 bases between. The CDR3 extends over 15 amino acids. From germline, CDR1 is SGHTS and CDR2 YDEGEE. In nucleotides, the CDR3 is TGTGCCAGCAGCGAGATACCACAGGGAGGGTCACCCCTCCACTTT. It encodes CASSEIPQGGSPLHF.

This clone was detected only once. A junction end diverges from the germline sequence, so it may reflect a read error. The chain joins TRBV28 to TRBJ1-1; tentative D call: TRBD1 (5 bases). This CDR3 comprises 13 residues. CDR1 is MDHEN and CDR2 is SYDVKM in the germline V gene. The CDR3, as DNA: TGTGCCAGCAGTAGACCGGGACTGGGTGAAGCTTCCTTT. It translates to CASSRPGLGEASF.

The rearrangement uses TRBV6-5 and TRBJ2-3; perhaps TRBD2 as D (5 bases). Trimming pared 8 bases from V and 9 bases from J, leaving 21 bases between. The germline V gene encodes CDR1 MNHEY and CDR2 SVGAGI. This CDR3 is 14 amino acids long. CDR3 residues: CASRGLVPAGTQYF. The DNA for the CDR3 is TGTGCCAGCCGAGGGCTAGTGCCCGCCGGGACGCAGTATTTT.

Points on this clone: At the DNA level, this CDR3 is encoded by other sequences in the same sample as well. The V call is TRBV19, the J call TRBJ2-7; 10 positions match TRBD1. This CDR3 has 13 amino acids. Germline V gene sequence: CDR1 LNHDA, CDR2 SQIVND (reference sequence). V shed 8 bases and J 4 bases; nucleotides not matched to a gene: 5. CDR3 nucleotide sequence: TGTGCCAGTTCCCGGGACAGGGGTTACGAGCAGTACTTC. Its protein product is CASSRDRGYEQYF. Complete variable domain (other parts from reference TRBV19 and TRBJ2-7): DGGITQSPKYLFRKEGQNVTLSCEQNLNHDAMYWYRQDPGQGLRLIYYSQIVNDFQKGDIAEGYSVSREKKESFPLTVTSAQKNPTAFYLCASSRDRGYEQYFGPGTRLTVT.

This chain uses TRBV28 with TRBJ1-2; D gene unclear. CDR1 is MDHEN and CDR2 is SYDVKM in the germline V gene. V lost 7 bases and J lost 3, with 12 bases in between. The CDR3 is made up of 13 amino acids. CDR3: CASTEQSHYGYTF. The CDR3 nucleotides read TGTGCCAGCACCGAACAGAGCCACTATGGCTACACCTTC.

This clone has just a few counts. The chain couples TRBV18 to TRBJ1-6, with D uncertain. This CDR3 is built from 15 residues. V was trimmed by 3 bases and J by 9 bases, leaving 15 bases between them. Germline CDR1 KGHSH, CDR2 LQKENI. In nucleotides, the CDR3 is TGTGCCAGCTCACCGACCGACCTCACCGGTTCACCCCTCCACTTT. Protein product: CASSPTDLTGSPLHF.

The chain couples TRBV28 to TRBJ1-2; D is ambiguous. Deletions cut 5 bases from V and 3 bases from J, with 19 bases between. The CDR3 is 16 residues long. Germline loops: CDR1 MDHEN, CDR2 SYDVKM. CDR3 protein: CASSPGFSVEHYGYTF. CDR3 nucleotide sequence: TGTGCCAGCAGTCCCGGGTTCTCTGTCGAGCACTATGGCTACACCTTC.

The V gene is TRBV2, the J gene TRBJ2-1; TRBD1 or TRBD2 may be the D gene (6 bases each). The V and J ends lost 7 bases and 6 bases respectively, with 13 bases between them. Per the germline V gene, CDR1 is SNHLY and CDR2 is FYNNEI. This CDR3 contains 13 residues. The CDR3 loop is CASTSGGGNEQFF. The CDR3 bases are TGTGCCAGCACCTCCGGAGGGGGCAATGAGCAGTTCTTC.

The chain has TRBV6-5 and TRBJ2-4; D gene ambiguous. The CDR3 runs to 11 residues. With 0 bases removed from V and 10 bases from J, the gap between germline ends came to 4 bases. Germline assignment: CDR1 MNHEY and CDR2 SVGAGI. The CDR3 DNA is TGTGCCAGCAGTTACTCGCGTATTCAGTACTTC. Protein: CASSYSRIQYF.

The gene calls are TRBV9 and TRBJ2-7, with D perhaps assigned TRBD1 or TRBD2 (5 bases each). CDR1 and CDR2 (germline): SGDLS, YYNGEE. V lost 4 bases and J 1 base, leaving 12 bases between the germline ends. The CDR3 contains 14 residues. For the CDR3, the DNA is TGTGCCAGCAGCCCCCGGGACGGGTCCTACGAGCAGTACTTC. Translating gives CASSPRDGSYEQYF.